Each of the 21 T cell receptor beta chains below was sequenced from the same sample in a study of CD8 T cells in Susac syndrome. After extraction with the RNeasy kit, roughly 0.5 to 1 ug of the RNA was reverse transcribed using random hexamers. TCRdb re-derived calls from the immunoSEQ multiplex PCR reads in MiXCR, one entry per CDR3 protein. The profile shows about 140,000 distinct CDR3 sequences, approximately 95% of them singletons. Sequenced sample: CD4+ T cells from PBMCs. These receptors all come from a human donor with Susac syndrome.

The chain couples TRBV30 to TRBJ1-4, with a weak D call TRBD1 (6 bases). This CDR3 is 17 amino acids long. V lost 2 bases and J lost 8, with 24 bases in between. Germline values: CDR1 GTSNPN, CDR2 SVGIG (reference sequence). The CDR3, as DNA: TGTGCCTGGAGTCATACCAGTATTGTTCAGGGGCAGGAAAAACTGTTTTTT. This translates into CAWSHTSIVQGQEKLFF.

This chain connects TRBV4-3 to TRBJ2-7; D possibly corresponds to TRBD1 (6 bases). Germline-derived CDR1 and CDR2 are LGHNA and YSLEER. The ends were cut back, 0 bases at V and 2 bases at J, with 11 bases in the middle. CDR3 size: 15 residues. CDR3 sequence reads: CASSQDWGTTYEQYF. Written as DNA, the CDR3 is TGCGCCAGCAGCCAAGATTGGGGGACAACCTACGAGCAGTACTTC.

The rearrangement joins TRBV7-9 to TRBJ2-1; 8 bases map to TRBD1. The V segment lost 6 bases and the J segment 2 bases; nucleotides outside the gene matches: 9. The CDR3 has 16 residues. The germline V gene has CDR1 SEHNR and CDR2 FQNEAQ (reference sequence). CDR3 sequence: CASRSFQGAAYNEQFF. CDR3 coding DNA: TGTGCCAGCAGGTCTTTTCAGGGGGCCGCCTACAATGAGCAGTTCTTC.

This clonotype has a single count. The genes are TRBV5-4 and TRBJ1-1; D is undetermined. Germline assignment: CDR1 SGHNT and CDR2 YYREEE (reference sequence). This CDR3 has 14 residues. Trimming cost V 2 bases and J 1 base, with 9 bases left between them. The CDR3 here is CASSFQLGNTEAFF. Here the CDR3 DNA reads TGTGCCAGCAGCTTCCAATTGGGGAACACTGAAGCTTTCTTT.

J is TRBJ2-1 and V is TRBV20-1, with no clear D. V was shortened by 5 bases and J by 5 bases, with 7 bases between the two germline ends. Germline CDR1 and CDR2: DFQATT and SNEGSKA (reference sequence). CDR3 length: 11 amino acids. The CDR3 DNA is TGCAGTGCTGGACGAAACAATGAGCAGTTCTTC. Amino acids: CSAGRNNEQFF.

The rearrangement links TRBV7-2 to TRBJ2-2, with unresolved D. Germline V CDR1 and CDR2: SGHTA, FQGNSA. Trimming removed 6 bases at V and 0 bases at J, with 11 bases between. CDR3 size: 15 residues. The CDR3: CASRSAFSNTGELFF. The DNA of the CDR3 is TGTGCCAGCAGGTCCGCATTCTCGAACACCGGGGAGCTGTTTTTT.

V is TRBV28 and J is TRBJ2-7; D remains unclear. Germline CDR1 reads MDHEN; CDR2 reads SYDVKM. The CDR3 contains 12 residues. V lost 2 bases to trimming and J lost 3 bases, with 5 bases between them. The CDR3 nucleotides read TGTGCCAGCAGTTTAACAGTCTACGAGCAGTACTTC. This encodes CASSLTVYEQYF.

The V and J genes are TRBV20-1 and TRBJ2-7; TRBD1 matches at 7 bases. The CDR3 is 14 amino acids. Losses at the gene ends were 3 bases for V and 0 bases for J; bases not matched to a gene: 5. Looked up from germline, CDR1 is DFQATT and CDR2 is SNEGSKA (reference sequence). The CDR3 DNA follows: TGCAGTGCTAGGGGACAGTTTTTCTCCTACGAGCAGTACTTC. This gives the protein CSARGQFFSYEQYF.

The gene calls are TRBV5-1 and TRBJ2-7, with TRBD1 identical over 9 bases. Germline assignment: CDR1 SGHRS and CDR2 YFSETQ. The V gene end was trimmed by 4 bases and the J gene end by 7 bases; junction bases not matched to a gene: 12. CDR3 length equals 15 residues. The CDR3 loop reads CASSLQGTGPSEQYF. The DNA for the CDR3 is TGCGCCAGCAGCCTACAAGGGACAGGGCCCTCGGAGCAGTACTTC.

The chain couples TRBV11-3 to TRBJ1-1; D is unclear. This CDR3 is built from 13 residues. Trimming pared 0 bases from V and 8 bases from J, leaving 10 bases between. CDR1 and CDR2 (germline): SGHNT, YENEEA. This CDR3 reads CASSLDPTAEAFF. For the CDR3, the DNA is TGTGCCAGCAGCTTAGATCCAACAGCCGAAGCTTTCTTT.

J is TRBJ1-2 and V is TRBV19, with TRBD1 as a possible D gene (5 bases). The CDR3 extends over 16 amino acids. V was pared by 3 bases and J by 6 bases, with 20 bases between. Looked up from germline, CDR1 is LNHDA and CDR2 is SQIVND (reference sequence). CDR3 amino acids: CASSIGAAPPDDGYTF. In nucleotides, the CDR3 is TGTGCCAGTAGTATCGGGGCGGCCCCCCCCGATGATGGCTACACCTTC.

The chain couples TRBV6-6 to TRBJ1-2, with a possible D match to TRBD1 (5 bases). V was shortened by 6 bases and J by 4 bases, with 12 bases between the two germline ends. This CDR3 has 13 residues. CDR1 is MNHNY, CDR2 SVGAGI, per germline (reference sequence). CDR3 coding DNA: TGTGCCAGCAGCGGAAGGGACGGCTATGGCTACACCTTC. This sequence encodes CASSGRDGYGYTF.

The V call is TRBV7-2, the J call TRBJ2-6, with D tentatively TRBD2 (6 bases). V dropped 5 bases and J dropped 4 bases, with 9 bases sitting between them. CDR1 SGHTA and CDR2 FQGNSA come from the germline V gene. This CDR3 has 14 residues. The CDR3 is CASSGTAGANVLTF. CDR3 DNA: TGTGCCAGCAGCGGGACTGCGGGGGCCAACGTCCTGACTTTC.

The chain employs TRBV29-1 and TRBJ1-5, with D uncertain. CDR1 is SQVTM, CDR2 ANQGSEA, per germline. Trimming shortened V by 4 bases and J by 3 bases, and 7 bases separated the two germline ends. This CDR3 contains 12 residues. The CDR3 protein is CSVAGYNQPQHF. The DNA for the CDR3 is TGCAGCGTTGCGGGGTACAATCAGCCCCAGCATTTT.

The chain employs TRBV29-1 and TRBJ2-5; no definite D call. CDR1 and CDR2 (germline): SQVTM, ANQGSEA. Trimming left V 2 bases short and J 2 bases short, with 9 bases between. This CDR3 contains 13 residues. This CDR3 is CSVESGLQETQYF. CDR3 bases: TGCAGCGTTGAATCTGGTCTACAAGAGACCCAGTACTTC.

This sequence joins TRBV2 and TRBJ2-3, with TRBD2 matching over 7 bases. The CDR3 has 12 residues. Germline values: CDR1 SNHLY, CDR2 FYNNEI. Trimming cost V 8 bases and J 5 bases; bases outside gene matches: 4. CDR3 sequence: CASELAIDTQYF. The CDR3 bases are TGTGCCAGCGAACTAGCGATAGATACGCAGTATTTT.

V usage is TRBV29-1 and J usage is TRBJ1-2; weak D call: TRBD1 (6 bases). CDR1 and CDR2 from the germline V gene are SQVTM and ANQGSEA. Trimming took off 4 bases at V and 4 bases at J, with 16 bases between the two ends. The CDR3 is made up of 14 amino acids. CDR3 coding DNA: TGCAGCGTTGGTAGGGGGGCTAAAGGCTATGGCTACACCTTC. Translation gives CSVGRGAKGYGYTF. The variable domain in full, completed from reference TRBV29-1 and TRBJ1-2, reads SAVISQKPSRDICQRGTSLTIQCQVDSQVTMMFWYRQQPGQSLTLIATANQGSEATYESGFVIDKFPISRPNLTFSTLTVSNMSPEDSSIYLCSVGRGAKGYGYTFGSGTRLTVV.

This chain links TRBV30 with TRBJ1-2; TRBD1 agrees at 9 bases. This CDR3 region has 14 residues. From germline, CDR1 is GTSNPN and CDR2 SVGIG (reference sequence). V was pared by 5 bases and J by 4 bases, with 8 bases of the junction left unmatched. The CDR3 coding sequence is TGTGCCTGGGGTGGACAGGGGCGAGGCTATGGCTACACCTTC. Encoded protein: CAWGGQGRGYGYTF.

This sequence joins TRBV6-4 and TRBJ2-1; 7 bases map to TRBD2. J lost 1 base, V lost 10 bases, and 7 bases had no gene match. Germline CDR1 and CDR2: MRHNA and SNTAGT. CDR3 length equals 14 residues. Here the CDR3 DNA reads TGTGCCACGGCGGGGGAGGGGTCCTACAATGAGCAGTTCTTC. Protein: CATAGEGSYNEQFF.

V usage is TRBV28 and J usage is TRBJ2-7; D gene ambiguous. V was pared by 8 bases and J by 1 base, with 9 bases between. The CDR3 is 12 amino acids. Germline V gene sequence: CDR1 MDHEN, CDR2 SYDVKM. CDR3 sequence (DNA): TGTGCCAGCTTCAGTGAATCCTACGAGCAGTACTTC. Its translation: CASFSESYEQYF.

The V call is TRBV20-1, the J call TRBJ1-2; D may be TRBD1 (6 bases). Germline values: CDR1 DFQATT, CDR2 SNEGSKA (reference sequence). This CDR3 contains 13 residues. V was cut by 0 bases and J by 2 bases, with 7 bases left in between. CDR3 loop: CSAREQGNYGYTF. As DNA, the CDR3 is TGCAGTGCTAGAGAACAGGGCAACTATGGCTACACCTTC.